This T cell receptor beta chain is drawn from a study of cytomegalovirus exposure and HLA in healthy donors. In the PCR, 60 Vbeta and 13 Jbeta primers were used. Method: immunoSEQ multiplex PCR; TCRdb's copy keeps in-frame clones and lacks some. The sample includes over 120,000 clones, 9.7% of them seen just once. This clone appeared a few times. V lost 4 bases to trimming and J lost 6 bases; unmatched junction nucleotides: 5. The CDR3 loop spans 13 amino acids. Germline CDR1 reads KGHSH; CDR2 reads LQKENI. This chain links TRBV18 with TRBJ1-1, with 7 bases lining up with TRBD1. The receptor was derived from a middle-aged man in good health and CMV-seronegative. Input material: PBMCs. CDR3 nucleotide sequence: TGTGCCAGCTCACAGGGACAGATCGCTGAAGCTTTCTTT. As protein: CASSQGQIAEAFF.